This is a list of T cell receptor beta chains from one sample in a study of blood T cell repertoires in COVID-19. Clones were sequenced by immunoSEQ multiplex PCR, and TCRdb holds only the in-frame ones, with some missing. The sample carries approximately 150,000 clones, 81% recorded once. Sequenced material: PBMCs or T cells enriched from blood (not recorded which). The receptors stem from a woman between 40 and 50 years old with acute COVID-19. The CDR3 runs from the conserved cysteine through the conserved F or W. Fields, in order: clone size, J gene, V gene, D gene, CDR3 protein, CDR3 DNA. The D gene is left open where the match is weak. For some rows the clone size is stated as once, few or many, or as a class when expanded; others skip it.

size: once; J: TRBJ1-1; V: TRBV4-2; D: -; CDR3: CASSLLMNTEAFF; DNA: TGTGCCAGCAGCCTGTTAATGAACACTGAAGCTTTCTTT
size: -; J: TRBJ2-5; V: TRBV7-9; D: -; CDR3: CASSPTQVGETQYF; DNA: TGTGCCAGCAGCCCCACACAGGTGGGCGAGACCCAGTACTTC
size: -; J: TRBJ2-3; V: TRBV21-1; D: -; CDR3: CASSKERSSGTGGWSTDTQYF; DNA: TGTGCCAGCAGCAAAGAAAGGAGCTCCGGGACAGGGGGCTGGAGCACAGATACGCAGTATTTT
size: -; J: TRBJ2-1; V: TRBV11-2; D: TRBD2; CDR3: CASSFGGLAGGPFENEQFF; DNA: TGTGCCAGCAGCTTTGGGGGGCTAGCGGGAGGGCCGTTTGAAAATGAGCAGTTCTTC
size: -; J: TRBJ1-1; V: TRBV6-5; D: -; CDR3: CASTISINTEAFF; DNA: TGTGCCAGCACCATCAGTATCAACACTGAAGCTTTCTTT
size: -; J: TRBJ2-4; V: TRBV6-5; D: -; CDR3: CASWELAKNIQYF; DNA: TGTGCCAGCTGGGAGCTAGCCAAAAACATTCAGTACTTC
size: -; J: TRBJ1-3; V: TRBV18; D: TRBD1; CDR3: CASSPGQGGNTIYF; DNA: TGTGCCAGCTCCCCCGGACAGGGCGGAAACACCATATATTTT
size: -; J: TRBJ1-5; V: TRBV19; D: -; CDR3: CASSFRGNQPQHF; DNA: TGTGCCAGTAGTTTCCGGGGCAATCAGCCCCAGCATTTT
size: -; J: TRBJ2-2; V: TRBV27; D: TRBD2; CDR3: CASRDWTSGNTGELFF; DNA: TGTGCCAGCCGTGACTGGACTAGCGGAAACACCGGGGAGCTGTTTTTT
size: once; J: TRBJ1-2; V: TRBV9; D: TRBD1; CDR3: CASSVEGGQKRRDGYTF; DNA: TGTGCCAGCAGCGTAGAAGGGGGCCAGAAACGTAGAGATGGCTACACCTTC
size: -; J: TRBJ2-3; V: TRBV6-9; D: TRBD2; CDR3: CASSSCLAGGSESTDTQYF; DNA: TGTGCCAGCAGTTCCTGTCTAGCGGGAGGGTCCGAGAGCACAGATACGCAGTATTTT
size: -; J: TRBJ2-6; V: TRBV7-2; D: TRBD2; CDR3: CASSPTSGTGANVLTF; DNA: TGTGCCAGCAGCCCCACTAGCGGGACTGGGGCCAACGTCCTGACTTTC
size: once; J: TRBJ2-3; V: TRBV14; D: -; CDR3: CASSRVQGIWTDTQYF; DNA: TGTGCCAGCAGCCGAGTACAGGGTATATGGACAGATACGCAGTATTTT
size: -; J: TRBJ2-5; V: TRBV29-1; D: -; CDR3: CSVDPGLQYQETQYF; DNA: TGCAGCGTCGACCCGGGACTCCAGTACCAAGAGACCCAGTACTTC
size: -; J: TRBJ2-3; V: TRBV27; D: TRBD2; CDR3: CASSLQPGLAGTDTQYF; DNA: TGTGCCAGCAGTCTCCAACCGGGACTAGCGGGCACAGATACGCAGTATTTT
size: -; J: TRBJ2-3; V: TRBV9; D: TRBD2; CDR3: CASSELAGGGTDTQYF; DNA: TGTGCCAGCAGCGAGCTAGCGGGAGGGGGCACAGATACGCAGTATTTT
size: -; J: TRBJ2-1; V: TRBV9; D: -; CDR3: CASSVYPAENYNEQFF; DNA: TGTGCCAGCAGCGTTTATCCCGCGGAGAACTACAATGAGCAGTTCTTC
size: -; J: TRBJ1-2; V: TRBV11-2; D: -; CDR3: CASSPNGDYGYTF; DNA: TGTGCCAGCAGCCCAAACGGGGACTATGGCTACACCTTC
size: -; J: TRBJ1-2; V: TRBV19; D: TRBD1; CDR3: CASSPDRVDYGYTF; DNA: TGTGCCAGTAGCCCTGACAGGGTGGACTATGGCTACACCTTC
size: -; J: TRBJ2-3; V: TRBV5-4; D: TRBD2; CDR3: CATAGATDTQYF; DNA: TGTGCCACGGCGGGAGCCACAGATACGCAGTATTTT
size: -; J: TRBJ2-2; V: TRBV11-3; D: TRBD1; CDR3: CASSSRTGGPHTGELFF; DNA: TGTGCCAGCAGCTCAAGGACAGGGGGCCCCCACACCGGGGAGCTGTTTTTT
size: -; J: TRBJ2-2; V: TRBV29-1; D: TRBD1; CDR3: CSVDRVGTGELFF; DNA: TGCAGCGTGGACAGGGTGGGCACCGGGGAGCTGTTTTTT
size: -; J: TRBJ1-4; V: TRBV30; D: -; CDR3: CAWSVVGQHEKLFF; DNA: TGTGCCTGGAGTGTCGTAGGACAGCATGAAAAACTGTTTTTT
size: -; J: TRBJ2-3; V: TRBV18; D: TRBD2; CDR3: CASSPTSGSTDTQYF; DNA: TGTGCCAGCTCACCGACTAGCGGGAGCACAGATACGCAGTATTTT
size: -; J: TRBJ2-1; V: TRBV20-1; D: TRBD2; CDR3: CSASFPSGRKYNEQFF; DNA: TGCAGTGCTAGTTTCCCTAGCGGGCGGAAATACAATGAGCAGTTCTTC
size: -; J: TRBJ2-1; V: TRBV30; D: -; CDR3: CAWSVQTEQFF; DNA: TGTGCCTGGAGTGTACAGACCGAGCAGTTCTTC
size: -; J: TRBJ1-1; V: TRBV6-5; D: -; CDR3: CASSYGRGTEAFF; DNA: TGTGCCAGCAGTTACGGTCGGGGCACTGAAGCTTTCTTT
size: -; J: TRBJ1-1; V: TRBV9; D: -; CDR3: CASGPSSGQRTEAFF; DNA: TGTGCCAGCGGACCCTCCTCAGGGCAAAGAACTGAAGCTTTCTTT
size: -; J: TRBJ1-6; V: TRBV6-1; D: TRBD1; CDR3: CASSAALTGDRGPLHF; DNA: TGTGCCAGCAGTGCAGCCTTGACAGGGGACAGGGGACCCCTCCACTTT
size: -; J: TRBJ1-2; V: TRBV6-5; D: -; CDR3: CASSLQGGGYGYTF; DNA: TGTGCCAGCAGCCTACAGGGTGGAGGCTATGGCTACACCTTC
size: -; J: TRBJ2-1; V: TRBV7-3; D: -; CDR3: CASSLSGPSSNEQFF; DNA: TGTGCCAGCAGCTTAAGCGGGCCCAGTAGCAATGAGCAGTTCTTC
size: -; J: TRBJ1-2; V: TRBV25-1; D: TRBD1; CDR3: CASSDPGQGAEGYTF; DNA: TGTGCCAGCAGTGATCCGGGACAGGGGGCAGAGGGCTACACCTTC
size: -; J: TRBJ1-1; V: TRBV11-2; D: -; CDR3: CASSLDQGWGGTEAFF; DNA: TGTGCCAGCAGCTTAGATCAAGGATGGGGGGGCACTGAAGCTTTCTTT
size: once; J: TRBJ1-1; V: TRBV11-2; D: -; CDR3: CASSLEPLNTEAFF; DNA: TGTGCCAGCAGCTTGGAGCCCCTGAACACTGAAGCTTTCTTT
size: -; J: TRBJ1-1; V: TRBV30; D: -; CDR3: CASQNTEAFF; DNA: TGTGCCTCCCAGAACACTGAAGCTTTCTTT
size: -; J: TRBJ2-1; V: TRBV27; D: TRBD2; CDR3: CASSPSAGDNYNEQFF; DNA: TGTGCCAGCAGTCCCTCAGCGGGAGACAACTACAATGAGCAGTTCTTC
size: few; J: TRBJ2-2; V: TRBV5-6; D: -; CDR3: CASSLARSVAGELFF; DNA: TGTGCCAGCAGCTTGGCCCGGAGTGTTGCCGGGGAGCTGTTTTTT
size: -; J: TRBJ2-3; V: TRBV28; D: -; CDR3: CASTLGRRDTQYF; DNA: TGTGCCAGCACCCTAGGTAGGCGGGATACGCAGTATTTT
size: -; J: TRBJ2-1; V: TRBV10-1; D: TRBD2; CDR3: CASSERSGTSGSHEQFF; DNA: TGCGCCAGCAGTGAGAGATCCGGGACTAGCGGGAGCCATGAGCAGTTCTTC
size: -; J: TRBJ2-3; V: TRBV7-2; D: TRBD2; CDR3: CASSLDGAGVGDTQYF; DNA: TGTGCCAGCAGCTTAGACGGCGCGGGAGTAGGAGATACGCAGTATTTT
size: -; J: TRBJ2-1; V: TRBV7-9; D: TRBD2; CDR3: CASSPPLAVYNEQFF; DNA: TGTGCCAGCAGCCCCCCACTAGCGGTCTACAATGAGCAGTTCTTC
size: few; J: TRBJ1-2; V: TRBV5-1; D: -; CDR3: CASSLGGEGNYGYTF; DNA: TGCGCCAGCAGCTTAGGGGGAGAGGGTAACTATGGCTACACCTTC
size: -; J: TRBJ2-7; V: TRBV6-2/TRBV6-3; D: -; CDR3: CASSPSARMKYF; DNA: TGTGCCAGCAGTCCGTCGGCTAGAATGAAGTACTTC
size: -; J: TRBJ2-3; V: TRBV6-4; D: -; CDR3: CASSDRAGSTDTQYF; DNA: TGTGCCAGCAGTGACCGAGCGGGTAGCACAGATACGCAGTATTTT
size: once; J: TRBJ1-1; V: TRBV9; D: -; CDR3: CASSGGDTEAFF; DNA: TGTGCCAGCAGCGGAGGAGACACTGAAGCTTTCTTT
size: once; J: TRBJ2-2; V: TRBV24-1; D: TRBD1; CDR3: CATSEKIQGVNTGELFF; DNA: TGTGCCACCAGTGAGAAAATACAGGGGGTTAACACCGGGGAGCTGTTTTTT
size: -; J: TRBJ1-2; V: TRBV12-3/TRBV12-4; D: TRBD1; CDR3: CASSLYRGLGYTF; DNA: TGTGCCAGCAGTTTGTACAGGGGGCTTGGCTACACCTTC
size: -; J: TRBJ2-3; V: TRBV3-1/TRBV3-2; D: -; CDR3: CASSQDPPFISGTQYF; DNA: TGTGCCAGCAGCCAAGACCCCCCCTTTATCTCGGGTACGCAGTATTTT
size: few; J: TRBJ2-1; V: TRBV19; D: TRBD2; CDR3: CATSLAGGLDEQFF; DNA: TGTGCCACCTCACTAGCGGGAGGGCTCGATGAGCAGTTCTTC
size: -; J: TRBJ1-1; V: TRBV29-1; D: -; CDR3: CSVGGLGVNAEAFF; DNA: TGCAGCGTTGGGGGGCTCGGGGTGAACGCTGAAGCTTTCTTT
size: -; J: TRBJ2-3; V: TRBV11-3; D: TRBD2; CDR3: CASTRLAGDVPDTQYF; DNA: TGTGCCAGCACCCGACTAGCGGGAGACGTTCCAGATACGCAGTATTTT
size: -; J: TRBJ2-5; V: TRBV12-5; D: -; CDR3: CASGIGSGETQYF; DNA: TGTGCTAGTGGAATCGGGAGTGGAGAGACCCAGTACTTC
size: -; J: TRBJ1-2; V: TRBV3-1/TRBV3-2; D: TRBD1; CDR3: CASSQIPDRGYGYTF; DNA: TGTGCCAGCAGCCAAATTCCTGACAGGGGCTATGGCTACACCTTC
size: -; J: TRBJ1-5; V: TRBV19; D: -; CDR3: CASSIPGAGSNQPQHF; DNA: TGTGCCAGTAGTATCCCAGGGGCGGGTAGCAATCAGCCCCAGCATTTT
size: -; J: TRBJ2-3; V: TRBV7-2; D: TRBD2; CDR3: CASSPGLAGGADTQYF; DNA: TGTGCCAGCAGCCCTGGACTAGCGGGCGGGGCGGATACGCAGTATTTT
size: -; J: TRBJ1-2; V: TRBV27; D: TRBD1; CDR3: CASSPQGNYGYTF; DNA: TGTGCCAGCAGTCCACAGGGGAACTATGGCTACACCTTC
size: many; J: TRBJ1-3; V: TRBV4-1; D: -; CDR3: CASSQGDGGPVGNTIYF; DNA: TGCGCCAGCAGCCAAGGGGACGGGGGGCCTGTTGGGAACACCATATATTTT
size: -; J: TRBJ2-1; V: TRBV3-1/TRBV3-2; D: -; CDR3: CASSPTLYNEQFF; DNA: TGTGCCAGCAGCCCAACCCTATACAATGAGCAGTTCTTC